This T cell receptor (beta chain) derives from a study of post-analysis software for immune sequencing data. TCR beta cDNA libraries included unique molecular identifiers. A single record per CDR3 protein comes from TCRdb applying MiXCR to the PCR reads. The data hold roughly 870,000 distinct CDR3 sequences, with roughly 50% observed a single time. This clonotype was seen a few times. The antigen is unknown. The study, taken as a whole, reports: TRBV5-6, TRBV5-1 and TRBV20-1 belonged to a set of a few TRBV segments that were more frequent in patients than controls.

V lost 0 bases, J lost 0 bases, and 7 bases stayed unmatched. The CDR3 extends over 18 amino acids. The germline CDR1 and CDR2 sequences are SGHTA and FQGNSA. The receptor's source is a girl between 5 and 17 years old with multiple sclerosis. What was sequenced was blood. This chain connects TRBV7-2 to TRBJ2-1, with TRBD1 matching over 8 bases. CDR3 sequence: CASSLASRTGSSYNEQFF. The CDR3 DNA is TGTGCCAGCAGCTTAGCCTCCAGGACAGGGAGCTCCTACAATGAGCAGTTCTTC.